One sample yielded the 23 T cell receptor beta chains listed below, sequenced in a study of blood T cell repertoires in COVID-19. Repertoires were generated with immunoSEQ multiplex PCR, while TCRdb's copy carries only in-frame clones and drops some. The profile shows roughly 50,000 clones, approximately 89% of them singletons. The sequenced material came from peripheral blood. The receptors derive from a man in his forties or fifties with acute or convalescent COVID-19.

The chain uses TRBV11-2 and TRBJ1-5; D ambiguous. Germline V gene sequence: CDR1 SGHAT, CDR2 FQNNGV. CDR3 size: 13 residues. Trimming took off 0 bases at V and 5 bases at J, with 5 bases between the two ends. DNA of the CDR3: TGTGCCAGCAGCTTAGAGGGAGATCAGCCCCAGCATTTT. Translated, it gives CASSLEGDQPQHF.

In this sample, this clone turned up once. V is TRBV6-1 and J is TRBJ1-4, with 7 bases aligning to TRBD1. Trimming at V came to 3 bases and at J to 10 bases, leaving 2 bases not matched to a gene. Germline-derived CDR1 and CDR2 are MNHNS and SASEGT. The CDR3 has 12 amino acids. The CDR3 is CASSDYRGKLFF. CDR3 coding DNA: TGTGCCAGCAGTGATTACAGGGGAAAACTGTTTTTT.

This chain links TRBV19 with TRBJ1-5; D is undetermined. The CDR3 contains 15 residues. V lost 1 base, J lost 1 base, and 8 bases lay in between. Germline V CDR1 and CDR2: LNHDA, SQIVND (reference sequence). The DNA of the CDR3 is TGTGCCAGTAGTATAGTACCGGAGAGCAATCAGCCCCAGCATTTT. Amino acids: CASSIVPESNQPQHF.

V usage is TRBV6-5 and J usage is TRBJ1-1; no firm D call. The CDR3 loop spans 13 amino acids. From germline, CDR1 is MNHEY and CDR2 SVGAGI. V shed 5 bases and J shed 7 bases, with 14 bases lying between them. DNA for the CDR3: TGTGCCAGCAGTCCCATGGGGAGATATGAAGCTTTCTTT. Translated, it gives CASSPMGRYEAFF.

This CDR3 is CASSQQGFGNTIYF. The CDR3 DNA is TGTGCCAGCAGTCAACAGGGGTTCGGAAACACCATATATTTT. The chain recombines TRBV2 with TRBJ1-3, with TRBD1 matching over 7 bases. Germline CDR1 reads SNHLY; CDR2 reads FYNNEI. This CDR3 is built from 14 residues. V shed 5 bases, J shed 4 bases, and the junction held 5 bases outside the gene matches.

This chain uses TRBV23-1 with TRBJ2-5; TRBD1 agrees at 7 bases. TRBV23-1 counts as an open reading frame of uncertain function. V lost 4 bases, J lost 5 bases, and 10 bases stayed unmatched. The CDR3 is made up of 15 amino acids. The CDR3 protein is CASSPIQGCVETQYF. DNA of the CDR3: TGCGCCAGCAGTCCCATACAGGGGTGTGTGGAGACCCAGTACTTC.

This clone has just one count. This chain uses TRBV19 with TRBJ2-3, with TRBD1 matching over 7 bases. Losses at the gene ends were 5 bases for V and 1 base for J; bases not matched to a gene: 9. CDR3 length: 16 residues. The V gene's germline CDR1 is LNHDA and CDR2 SQIVND (reference sequence). The CDR3 region has the DNA TGTGCCAGTAGTCCGGAGACAGGGCCAGGCACAGATACGCAGTATTTT. Translation gives CASSPETGPGTDTQYF.

This chain connects TRBV5-5 to TRBJ2-7, with 9 bases that match TRBD1. Germline assignment: CDR1 SGHKS and CDR2 YYEKEE (reference sequence). This CDR3 comprises 15 residues. J gave up 6 bases and V 1 base, and 8 bases lay outside the gene matches. The CDR3 here is CASSLSPGQGSEQYF. In nucleotides, the CDR3 is TGTGCCAGCAGCTTGTCCCCTGGACAGGGGAGCGAGCAGTACTTC.

V gene TRBV6-1 combines with J gene TRBJ1-5; D call uncertain. The CDR3 totals 13 residues. The V and J ends lost 3 bases and 1 base respectively, with 4 bases between them. From germline, CDR1 is MNHNS and CDR2 SASEGT. The CDR3 loop is CASSDLSNQPQHF. The CDR3 DNA reads as TGTGCCAGCAGTGACCTAAGCAATCAGCCCCAGCATTTT.

This chain links TRBV5-1 with TRBJ1-1, with D possibly matching TRBD1 (6 bases). The CDR3 totals 15 residues. Germline V lookup: CDR1 SGHRS, CDR2 YFSETQ. V shed 0 bases and J shed 0 bases, with 9 bases lying between them. Written as DNA, the CDR3 is TGCGCCAGCAGCTTGGATCAGGGGATGAACACTGAAGCTTTCTTT. Its translation: CASSLDQGMNTEAFF.

The rearrangement uses TRBV6-5 and TRBJ1-6; 7 bases fit TRBD1. The CDR3 has 13 residues. Germline V gives CDR1 MNHEY, CDR2 SVGAGI. J was trimmed by 10 bases and V by 4 bases; bases with no gene match: 4. CDR3 amino acids: CASSSRGRSPLHF. DNA of the CDR3: TGTGCCAGCAGTTCTAGGGGGCGATCACCCCTCCACTTT.

V is TRBV12-5 and J is TRBJ2-7; 9 bases match TRBD1. The CDR3 has 14 residues. V trimming: 7 bases; J trimming: 7 bases; junction bases outside the gene matches: 11. CDR1 is LGHNT, CDR2 FRNRAP, per germline. The CDR3 sequence is CASAATDRGWEQYF. The CDR3, as DNA: TGTGCTAGTGCCGCCACGGACAGGGGATGGGAGCAGTACTTC. The variable domain in full, with the rest retrieved from reference TRBV12-5 and TRBJ2-7, is DARVTQTPRHKVTEMGQEVTMRCQPILGHNTVFWYRQTMMQGLELLAYFRNRAPLDDSGMPKDRFSAEMPDATLATLKIQPSEPRDSAVYFCASAATDRGWEQYFGPGTRLTVT.

The chain joins TRBV2 to TRBJ1-5; the D gene is possibly TRBD1 (5 bases). The CDR3 sequence is 13 residues long. V was clipped by 7 bases and J by 7 bases, with 14 bases between them. Germline V gene lookup returns CDR1 SNHLY and CDR2 FYNNEI. DNA for the CDR3: TGTGCCAGCAAAGGGGCAGGGTTGCAGCCCCAGCATTTT. This sequence encodes CASKGAGLQPQHF.

V is TRBV11-2 and J is TRBJ1-2; 7 bases map to TRBD1. Germline-derived CDR1 and CDR2 are SGHAT and FQNNGV. V was clipped by 5 bases and J by 6 bases; unmatched bases: 12. CDR3 size: 15 residues. The CDR3 DNA reads TGTGCCAGCAGCCCCCTGGACAGGAAGAATAATGGCTACACCTTC. Translating it yields CASSPLDRKNNGYTF. Full variable domain (missing parts from reference TRBV11-2 and TRBJ1-2): EAGVAQSPRYKIIEKRQSVAFWCNPISGHATLYWYQQILGQGPKLLIQFQNNGVVDDSQLPKDRFSAERLKGVDSTLKIQPAKLEDSAVYLCASSPLDRKNNGYTFGSGTRLTVV.

The CDR3 loop is CASSEQGAGAGELFF. CDR3 DNA sequence: TGTGCCAGCAGCGAACAGGGGGCAGGGGCCGGGGAGCTGTTTTTT. The genes are TRBV6-2 or TRBV6-3 and TRBJ2-2; 9 positions match TRBD1. J gave up 6 bases and V 6 bases, and 8 bases lay outside the gene matches. This CDR3 is built from 15 residues. CDR1 MNHEY and CDR2 SVGEGT come from the germline V gene.

Notes on this clone: Additional DNA sequences in this sample encode the identical CDR3. The chain employs TRBV3-1 (or the pseudogene TRBV3-2) and TRBJ1-5; TRBD1 aligns across 11 bases. This CDR3 region has 15 residues. The trim removed 4 bases at V and 4 bases at J, leaving 3 bases unmatched. Per germline, CDR1 LGHDT and CDR2 YNNKEL (reference sequence). CDR3 DNA: TGTGCCAGCAGCCCCGGGACAGGGGGTAATCAGCCCCAGCATTTT. Amino acid sequence: CASSPGTGGNQPQHF.

The CDR3 region has the DNA TGTGCCAGCAGTTTGACAGGGAGTTACGTTGAAGCTTTCTTT. It specifies CASSLTGSYVEAFF. V usage is TRBV6-2 or TRBV6-3 and J usage is TRBJ1-1; TRBD1 matches 7 bases. This CDR3 region has 14 residues. CDR1 is MNHEY, CDR2 SVGEGT, per germline. Trimming removed 4 bases from V and 7 bases from J; junction bases left unmatched: 9.

This CDR3 reads CASSDNDGASTDTQYF. The DNA of the CDR3 is TGTGCCAGCTCAGACAATGACGGTGCTAGCACAGATACGCAGTATTTT. This sequence joins TRBV18 and TRBJ2-3, with D uncertain. The CDR3 contains 16 residues. V was pared by 5 bases and J by 0 bases, with 15 bases between. The V gene's germline CDR1 is KGHSH and CDR2 LQKENI. Looking up the rest from reference TRBV18 and TRBJ2-3 gives the full variable domain: NAGVMQNPRHLVRRRGQEARLRCSPMKGHSHVYWYRQLPEEGLKFMVYLQKENIIDESGMPKERFSAEFPKEGPSILRIQQVVRGDSAAYFCASSDNDGASTDTQYFGPGTRLTVL.

This clone was found once. In DNA, the CDR3 is TGTGCCAGCAGCCCTGACAGGGGAGGCGGCTACACCTTC. It specifies CASSPDRGGGYTF. The chain links TRBV3-1 (or the pseudogene TRBV3-2) to TRBJ1-2, with 8 bases fitting TRBD1. Germline V CDR1 and CDR2: LGHDT, YNNKEL (reference sequence). Germline trimming cut 4 bases from V and 8 bases from J; bases unmatched to any gene: 6. There are 13 residues in the CDR3.

V and J are TRBV12-3 or TRBV12-4 and TRBJ2-1; the D gene is possibly TRBD1 (8 bases). Trimming cost V 1 base and J 9 bases, with 10 bases left between them. The CDR3 has 13 residues. The CDR3 reads CASSLDRGGEQFF. CDR3 sequence (DNA): TGTGCCAGCAGTTTAGACAGGGGGGGTGAGCAGTTCTTC.

DNA of the CDR3: TGTGCCACCAGCAGAGCCTCAAGCGGGAGTGATACGCAGTATTTT. It translates to CATSRASSGSDTQYF. The V gene is TRBV15, the J gene TRBJ2-3; 8 bases align to TRBD2. Germline CDR1 reads LNHNV; CDR2 reads YYDKDF (reference sequence). J was trimmed by 6 bases and V by 1 base; bases with no gene match: 6. The CDR3 extends over 15 amino acids.

The chain uses TRBV6-1 and TRBJ2-3, with 8 bases that match TRBD2. CDR1 is MNHNS and CDR2 is SASEGT in the germline V gene. After removal of 4 bases from V and 4 bases from J, the junction contained 10 bases not matched to a gene. The CDR3 covers 16 residues. The CDR3 protein is CASSATGGAGADTQYF. Here the CDR3 DNA reads TGTGCCAGCAGTGCGACGGGAGGGGCCGGGGCAGATACGCAGTATTTT.

This sequence joins TRBV19 and TRBJ2-2; D might be TRBD2 (6 bases). This CDR3 is built from 18 residues. The V and J ends lost 6 bases and 0 bases respectively, with 20 bases between them. From germline, CDR1 is LNHDA and CDR2 SQIVND (reference sequence). DNA of the CDR3: TGTGCCAGTAGCCCCGATGGAAGGAGGGCTCCGAACACCGGGGAGCTGTTTTTT. Translated, it gives CASSPDGRRAPNTGELFF.